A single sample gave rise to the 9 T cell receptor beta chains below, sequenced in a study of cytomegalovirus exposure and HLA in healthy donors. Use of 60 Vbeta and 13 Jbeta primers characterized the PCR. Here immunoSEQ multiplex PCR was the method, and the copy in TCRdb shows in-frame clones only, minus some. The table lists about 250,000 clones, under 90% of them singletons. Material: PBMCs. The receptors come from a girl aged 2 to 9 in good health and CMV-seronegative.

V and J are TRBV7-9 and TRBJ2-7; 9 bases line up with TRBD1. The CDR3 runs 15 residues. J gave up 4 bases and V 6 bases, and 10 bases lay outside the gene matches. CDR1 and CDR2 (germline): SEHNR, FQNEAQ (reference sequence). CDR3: CASSPIQDRGYEQYF. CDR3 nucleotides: TGTGCCAGCAGTCCAATCCAGGACAGGGGTTACGAGCAGTACTTC.

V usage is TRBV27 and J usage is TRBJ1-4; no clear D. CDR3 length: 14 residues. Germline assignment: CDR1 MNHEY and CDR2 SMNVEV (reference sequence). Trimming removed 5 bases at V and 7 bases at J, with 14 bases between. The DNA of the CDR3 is TGTGCCAGCAGTCCAACGACGGGAAGTGAAAAACTGTTTTTT. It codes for CASSPTTGSEKLFF. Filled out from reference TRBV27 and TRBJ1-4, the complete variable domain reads EAQVTQNPRYLITVTGKKLTVTCSQNMNHEYMSWYRQDPGLGLRQIYYSMNVEVTDKGDVPEGYKVSRKEKRNFPLILESPSPNQTSLYFCASSPTTGSEKLFFGSGTQLSVL.

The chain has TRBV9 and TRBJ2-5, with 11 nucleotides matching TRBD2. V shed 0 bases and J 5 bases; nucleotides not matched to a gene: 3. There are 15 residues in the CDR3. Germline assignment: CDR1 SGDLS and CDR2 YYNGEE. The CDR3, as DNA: TGTGCCAGCAGCGTAGGGACTAGCGGGTTGGAGACCCAGTACTTC. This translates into CASSVGTSGLETQYF.

The CDR3 nucleotides read TGTGCCAGCAGCCTACAGAATAGGGGCGAGCAGTACTTC. Protein sequence: CASSLQNRGEQYF. V usage is TRBV5-4 and J usage is TRBJ2-7; tentatively, D is TRBD1 (5 bases). Trimming removed 4 bases at V and 6 bases at J, with 14 bases between. This CDR3 comprises 13 residues. CDR1 is SGHNT, CDR2 YYREEE, per germline (reference sequence).

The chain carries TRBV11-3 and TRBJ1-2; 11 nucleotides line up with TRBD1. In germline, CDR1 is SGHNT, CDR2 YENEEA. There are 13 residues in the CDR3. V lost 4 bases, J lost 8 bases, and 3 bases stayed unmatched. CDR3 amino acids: CASSWTGGGGYTF. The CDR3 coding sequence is TGTGCCAGCAGCTGGACAGGGGGCGGGGGCTACACCTTC.

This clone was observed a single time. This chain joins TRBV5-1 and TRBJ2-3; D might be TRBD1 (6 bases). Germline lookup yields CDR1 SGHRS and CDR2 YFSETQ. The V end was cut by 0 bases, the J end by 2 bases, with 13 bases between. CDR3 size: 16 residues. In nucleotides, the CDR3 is TGCGCCAGCAGCTTGGCAGGACAGAAGATCACAGATACGCAGTATTTT. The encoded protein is CASSLAGQKITDTQYF.

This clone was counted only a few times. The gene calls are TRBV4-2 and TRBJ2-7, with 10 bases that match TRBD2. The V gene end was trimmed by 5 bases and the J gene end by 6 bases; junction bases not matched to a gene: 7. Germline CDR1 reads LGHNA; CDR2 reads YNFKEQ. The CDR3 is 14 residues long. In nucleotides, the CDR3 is TGTGCCAGCAGCTCCAGCGGGGGGGCTGGCGAGCAGTACTTC. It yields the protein CASSSSGGAGEQYF.

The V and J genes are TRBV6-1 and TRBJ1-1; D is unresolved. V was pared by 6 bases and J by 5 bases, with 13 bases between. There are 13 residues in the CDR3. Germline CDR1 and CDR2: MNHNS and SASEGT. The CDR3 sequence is CASRDRERTEAFF. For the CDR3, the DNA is TGTGCCAGCAGGGACCGGGAGAGGACTGAAGCTTTCTTT.

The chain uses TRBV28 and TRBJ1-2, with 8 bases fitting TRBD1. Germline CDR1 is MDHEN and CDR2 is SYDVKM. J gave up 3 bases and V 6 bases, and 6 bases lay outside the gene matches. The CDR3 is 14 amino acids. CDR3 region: CASRVDRADYGYTF. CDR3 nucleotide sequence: TGTGCCAGCAGGGTGGACAGGGCGGACTATGGCTACACCTTC.